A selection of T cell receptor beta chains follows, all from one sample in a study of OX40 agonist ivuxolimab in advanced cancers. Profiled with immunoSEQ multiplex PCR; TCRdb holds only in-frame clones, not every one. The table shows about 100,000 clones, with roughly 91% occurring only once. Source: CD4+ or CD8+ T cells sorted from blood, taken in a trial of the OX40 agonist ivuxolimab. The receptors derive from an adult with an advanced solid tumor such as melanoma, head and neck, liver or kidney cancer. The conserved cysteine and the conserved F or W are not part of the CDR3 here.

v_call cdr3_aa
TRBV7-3 ASSLLYSYEQY
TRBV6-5 ASSYGTRTL
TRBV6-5 ASSKPGLPNYGYT
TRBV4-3 ASSLTYTDYGEDNEQF
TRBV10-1 ASKWSGTESADTQY
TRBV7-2 ASSPQTVYNEQF
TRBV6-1 ASSEVSGGRGNIQY
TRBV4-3 ASSQDLVSGNTIY
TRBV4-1 ASSQDWTESSNQPQH
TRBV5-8 ASSVGTGQAQETQY
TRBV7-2 ASSLADGGLQETQY
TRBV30 AWNLSPEGLASTYEQY
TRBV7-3 ASSDSGGAFETQY
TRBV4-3 ASSQEGAVLDEQY
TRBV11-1 ASSIGLAGNTGELF
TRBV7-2 ASSSGVGNTIY
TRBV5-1 ASSLGWDPYNEQF
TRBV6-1 ASPGPTNIQY
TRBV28 ASSFRQGDQPQH
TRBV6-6 ASSDRDAANEKLF
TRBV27 ASSLTSYQETQY
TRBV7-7 ASSPSGPPYEQY
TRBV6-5 ASSYRDNVPDGYT
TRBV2 ASSGELADTQY
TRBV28 ASSPITTGPGTNEKLF
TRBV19 ASGAQETSGANVLT
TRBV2 ASSEGTVELF
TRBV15 ATSRAHGVFGNYEQY
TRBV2 ASLWLAAFQETQY
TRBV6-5 ASSYSETGRGYGYT
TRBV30 AWSSPSMEQY
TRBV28 ASSTSTDTQY
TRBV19 ASSPKVDNEQF
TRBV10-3 AIRLDRSGANVLT
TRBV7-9 ASSPSGGGGQPQH